Reported below is one TCR beta chain. This clonotype was seen only a few times. The antigen this receptor binds is unknown. No base quality information exists; no much larger clone differs at one position. These data belong to a study of T-cell memory formation after mild COVID-19 (dated by TCRdb to 2020 to 2023). Regarding the research as a whole: TCR sequence clusters from the two donors were found to be largely donor specific. In a couple of donors, T-cell clones that expanded and contracted after mild COVID-19 were tracked by sequencing TCRalpha and TCRbeta repertoires over time. The cohort was made up of two young adult volunteers, one female and one male, who were previously healthy. Study-wide findings and limitations: SARS-CoV-2 specificity was not confirmed for the second-wave clones peaking on day 37. Clones contracting from day 15 to 85 had balanced CD4/CD8 phenotypes, while a second wave expanding from day 15 to 37 was biased towards CD4+. The study covered only a couple of mild cases, and larger cohorts including severe cases with pre-infection samples were considered necessary. Contracting CD4+ clones were located mainly in the CM and EM memory subsets, whereas CD8+ clones were found to be enriched in EMRA. The detection of some responding clones in pre-infection memory suggests that pre-existing cross-reactive memory T cells joined the SARS-CoV-2 response.

Sequencing took place on an Illumina NovaSeq 6000. cDNA libraries for TCRalpha and TCRbeta were prepared by 5'RACE using constant-segment primers, with sample barcodes and unique molecular identifiers added. Trizol reagent was used to extract RNA from every sample. Libraries were amplified in two PCR steps, with a second sample barcode and Illumina TruSeq adapters added in the second step. Libraries were sequenced on an Illumina NovaSeq with 2 x 150 bp paired-end reads. From the authors' description of their analysis: Demultiplexing of reads and collapsing into UMI-guided consensus sequences were performed with migec v1.2.7. Using mixcr v2.1.11, the UMI consensuses were aligned to TRA and TRB V and J templates and assembled into clonotypes. Expanded or contracted clonotypes were those called significant by both edgeR and NoisET, with noise models trained on biological replicates. For edgeR calls, the cutoffs were a false discovery rate-adjusted p below 0.01 and a log2 fold-change threshold of 1. As an exploratory analysis of dynamics, max-normalized trajectories of the 1000 most abundant clonotypes were examined by PCA with hierarchical clustering. Separately sequenced CD4+ and CD8+ repertoires were used to assign the CD4 or CD8 phenotype of responding clones. The public reads were quality trimmed at Q25 with fastp and then assembled into clones with MiXCR by TCRdb, keeping productive beta chains. Merged by CDR3 protein, the rows form single entries marked with the most common genes and DNA. The V and J calls and clone size are TCRdb's, not the authors'. The sample has around 250,000 distinct CDR3 sequences on record, roughly a sixth of them singletons. The ten most abundant clones make up 22% of the sample.

From a lookup of the germline V gene (reference sequence), CDR1 and CDR2 are DFQATT and SNEGSKA. From the cysteine up to the phenylalanine, the CDR3 has a length of 13 residues. The sequence is cut down to CDR3 DNA, 39 bases in frame from base 1. A distance of 12 bases separates the germline ends of V and J, which lose 6 bases and 1 base respectively. Ficoll-Paque density gradient centrifugation was used to isolate PBMCs. The specimen sequenced was PBMCs or a T cell subset sorted from them (not recorded which). The rearranged segments are TRBV20-1 and TRBJ1-1; the D gene is unclear. The sequence came from a man younger than 35 who had mild COVID-19 (a few samples of this study predate the infection). The sample titles of this study are shuffled in the database, so cell type and time point are left out; the donor was told from shared clones. The nucleotide sequence is TGCAGTGCCAAGGTTTCGGGGAACACTGAAGCTTTCTTT. Translated, this gives CSAKVSGNTEAFF.